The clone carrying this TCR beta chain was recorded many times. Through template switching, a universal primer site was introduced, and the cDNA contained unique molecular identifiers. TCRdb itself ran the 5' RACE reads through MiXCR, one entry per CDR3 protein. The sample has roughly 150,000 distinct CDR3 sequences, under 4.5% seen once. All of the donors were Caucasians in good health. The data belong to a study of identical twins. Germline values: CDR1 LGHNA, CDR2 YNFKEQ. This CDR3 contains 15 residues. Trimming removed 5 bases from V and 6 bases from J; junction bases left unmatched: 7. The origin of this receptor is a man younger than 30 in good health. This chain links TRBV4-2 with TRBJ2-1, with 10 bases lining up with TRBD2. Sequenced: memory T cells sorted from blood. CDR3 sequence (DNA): TGTGCCAGCAGCGATAGCGGGAGGATCTTCAATGAGCAGTTCTTC. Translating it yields CASSDSGRIFNEQFF.